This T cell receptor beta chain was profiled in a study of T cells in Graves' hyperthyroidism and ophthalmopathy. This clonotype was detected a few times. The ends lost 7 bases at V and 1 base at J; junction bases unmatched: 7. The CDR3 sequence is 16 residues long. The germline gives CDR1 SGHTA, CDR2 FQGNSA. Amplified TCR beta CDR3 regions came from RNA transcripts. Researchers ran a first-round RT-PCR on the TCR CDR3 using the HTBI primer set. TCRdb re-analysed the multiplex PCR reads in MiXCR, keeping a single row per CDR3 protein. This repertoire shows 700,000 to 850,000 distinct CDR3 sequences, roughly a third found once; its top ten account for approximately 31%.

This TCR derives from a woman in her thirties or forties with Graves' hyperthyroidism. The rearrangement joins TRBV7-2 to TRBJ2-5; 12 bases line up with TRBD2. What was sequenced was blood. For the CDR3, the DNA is TGTGCCAGCACCTACCTGACTAGCGGGAGCCAAGAGACCCAGTACTTC. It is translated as CASTYLTSGSQETQYF.